The following is a TCR beta chain sequence with its context. The sample is drawn from a study of blood T cell repertoires in COVID-19. Study summary: Samples representing acute and convalescent COVID-19 were sourced from the United States, Italy and Spain.

As processed by the authors: Estimated nucleated cell counts came from reference gene primer amplification. The assay was immunoSEQ multiplex PCR, and TCRdb's table has in-frame clones only and misses some. V and J calls and clone size come straight from that table; D and trimming were deduced from the DNA. The sample contains about 39,000 clones, more than 75% of which appear only once. The germline gives CDR1 SGHRS, CDR2 YFSETQ. The CDR3 has 15 residues. Germline trimming cut 0 bases from V and 7 bases from J; bases unmatched to any gene: 4. This chain uses TRBV5-1 with TRBJ1-4; 9 positions match TRBD1. The TCR comes from a man between 45 and 60 years old with active or convalescent COVID-19. Material for sequencing was peripheral blood. The CDR3 bases are TGCGCCAGCAGCTTGGGGGACAGGGCCACTGAAAAACTGTTTTTT. Translated: CASSLGDRATEKLFF. Filled out from reference TRBV5-1 and TRBJ1-4, the complete variable domain reads KAGVTQTPRYLIKTRGQQVTLSCSPISGHRSVSWYQQTPGQGLQFLFEYFSETQRNKGNFPGRFSGRQFSNSRSEMNVSTLELGDSALYLCASSLGDRATEKLFFGSGTQLSVL.